These T cell receptor beta chains were read from a single sample in a study of blood T cell repertoires in COVID-19. The repertoire was sequenced with immunoSEQ multiplex PCR; TCRdb's copy has only in-frame clones and lacks some. The sample contains some 70,000 clones, over 75% of which appear only once. The sequencing input was peripheral blood. The source of these receptors is a man between 40 and 49 years old with COVID-19, enrolled during active disease. The conserved cysteine and the conserved F or W are not part of the CDR3 here.

TRBJ2-7 | TRBV12-3/TRBV12-4 | ASSLSPNYEQY
TRBJ1-2 | TRBV28 | ASKKDRIGHGYT
TRBJ2-2 | TRBV5-1 | ASSLAGESTGELF
TRBJ1-3 | TRBV4-1 | ASSQAPQPVSGNTIY
TRBJ1-2 | TRBV6-6 | ASRRRDSWSHGYT
TRBJ1-5 | TRBV3-1/TRBV3-2 | ASSLNRMYQPQH
TRBJ2-7 | TRBV19 | ASSGTGTYEQY
TRBJ1-5 | TRBV18 | ASSLPGGQGNQPQH
TRBJ1-4 | TRBV19 | ASRDRGGVNEKLF
TRBJ1-3 | TRBV19 | ASSMNGLGNTIY
TRBJ2-7 | TRBV6-5 | ASSSSPRDYEQY
TRBJ1-3 | TRBV28 | ASTKTGRFGDTIY
TRBJ1-2 | TRBV19 | ASSPPGGPRYGYT
TRBJ1-4 | TRBV2 | ASRAPGQYNEKLF
TRBJ2-7 | TRBV28 | ASSNPIRIHSYEQY
TRBJ2-2 | TRBV6-5 | ASGGTNTGELF
TRBJ2-3 | TRBV5-1 | ASSFVADTQY
TRBJ2-5 | TRBV2 | ASRPSSGGLETQY
TRBJ1-2 | TRBV28 | ASSPDTGFGYT
TRBJ1-4 | TRBV3-1/TRBV3-2 | ASSLGTGFEKLF
TRBJ1-4 | TRBV3-1/TRBV3-2 | ASSQVVQANEKLF
TRBJ2-1 | TRBV7-2 | ASSLTGAGGLNEQF